The sequence of this TCR beta chain was determined in a study of cytomegalovirus exposure and HLA in healthy donors. Findings and limits, study-wide: A prior analysis recorded that most TCR beta V segments were productive about 90% or about 30% of the time.

V lost 6 bases and J lost 6; bases outside the gene matches: 7. Germline CDR1 WNHNN, CDR2 SYGVQD (reference sequence). This CDR3 spans 14 amino acids. This PCR relied on a set of 60 Vbeta primers and 13 Jbeta primers. How the authors handled the data: About 10 million of about 80 million unique TCR beta chains were shared, per a later count. Here immunoSEQ multiplex PCR was the method, and the copy in TCRdb shows in-frame clones only, minus some. V, J and clone size reflect that table, while D and trimming were determined from the DNA. The top ten hold around 2.4% of the sample, which has under 150,000 clones, 82% seen once. In regard to this clone: Its antigen remains unknown.

The V and J genes are TRBV10-1 and TRBJ2-1; 8 bases line up with TRBD2. Input material: PBMCs. This receptor was identified in a male donor in good health and CMV-seronegative. CDR3 bases: TGCGCCAGCAGCGTAAATCTAGCGGGCAATGAGCAGTTCTTC. Its protein is CASSVNLAGNEQFF.